This TCR beta chain was found in a study of post-analysis software for immune sequencing data. Background on the study: Recorded subtypes: relapsing-remitting, secondary progressive, progressive-relapsing; some patients unannotated. Study results and limitations: Patients used about 5 TRBV segments, including TRBV5-6, TRBV5-1 and TRBV20-1, more often than controls. Under the F measure, samples that were prepared in one batch clustered strongly together. Multiple sclerosis patients showed significantly lower normalized Chao1 diversity than controls did.

CDR1 LGHDT and CDR2 YNNKEL come from the germline V gene (reference sequence). The CDR3 is made up of 13 amino acids. Trimming at V came to 4 bases and at J to 11 bases, leaving 5 bases not matched to a gene. For this clonotype: The antigen remains unidentified.

Carried by the TCR beta cDNA libraries were unique molecular identifiers. Input populations of roughly 0.85 to 11 million T cells gave rise to around 500,000 cDNA molecules. One entry per CDR3 protein, called by TCRdb with MiXCR from the PCR reads. The sample has fewer than 550,000 distinct CDR3 sequences, around 36% seen once; the top ten hold approximately 6%. The clonotype was recovered from a girl aged 2-17 years with multiple sclerosis. Sequenced sample: blood. V usage is TRBV3-1 and J usage is TRBJ1-6, with 7 bases matching TRBD1. The CDR3 sequence: CASSRRQGTPLHF. The CDR3 nucleotides are TGTGCCAGCAGCCGCCGACAGGGAACACCCCTCCACTTT. The whole variable domain, remainder taken from reference TRBV3-1 and TRBJ1-6, is DTAVSQTPKYLVTQMGNDKSIKCEQNLGHDTMYWYKQDSKKFLKIMFSYNNKELIINETVPNRFSPKSPDKAHLNLHINSLELGDSAVYFCASSRRQGTPLHFGNGTRLTVT.